These 26 T cell receptor beta chains came from one sample sequenced in a study of CD8+CD57+ T cells in acquired aplastic anemia. Patients chosen for sequencing had CD8+CD57+ cells that had expanded, as shown by flow cytometry. Genomic DNA templated the TCR beta VDJ and CDR3 profiling. TCRdb ran MiXCR on the reads and lists one entry per CDR3 protein. The sample yields around 430,000 distinct CDR3 sequences, about a third seen once. The sample taken for sequencing was sorted CD4+, CD8+, or CD8+CD57+ T cells (not recorded which) from PBMCs. The origin of the receptors is a human donor with aplastic anemia.

On this clonotype: Since a much larger clone is just one base distant, this may be a read error. The chain joins TRBV7-7 to TRBJ2-7; no firm D call. V was cut by 6 bases and J by 9 bases, with 24 bases left in between. The V gene's germline CDR1 is SSHAT and CDR2 FNYEAQ (reference sequence). The CDR3 runs 15 residues. The CDR3 DNA follows: TGTGCCAGCAGTGAATCTTTAGGTTGGGCCAAAGCGCAGTACTTC. As protein: CASSESLGWAKAQYF.

This clonotype was seen a few times. The V and J genes are TRBV4-1 and TRBJ1-2, with 7 bases that match TRBD1. This CDR3 is 15 amino acids long. The trim removed 4 bases at V and 2 bases at J, leaving 7 bases unmatched. Germline V CDR1 and CDR2: MGHRA, YSYEKL. CDR3 nucleotide sequence: TGCGCCAGCAGCCCCCTAGGGACAGCAAACTATGGCTACACCTTC. This sequence encodes CASSPLGTANYGYTF.

This clonotype occurred once. This sequence joins TRBV2 and TRBJ2-1; a possible D gene is TRBD1 (6 bases). This CDR3 contains 13 residues. The germline V gene encodes CDR1 SNHLY and CDR2 FYNNEI. Trimming left V 5 bases short and J 8 bases short, with 13 bases between. CDR3 coding DNA: TGTGCCAGCAGTTACGCAGGGGTCGATGAGCAGTTCTTC. This encodes CASSYAGVDEQFF.

Comment on this clonotype: This could be a read error, since a much larger clone is one nucleotide away. The CDR3 loop is CSANSGSYNGQFF. DNA for the CDR3: TGCAGCGCTAATAGCGGGAGCTACAATGGGCAGTTCTTC. This chain joins TRBV29-1 and TRBJ2-1, with 9 bases that match TRBD2. The germline V gene encodes CDR1 SQVTM and CDR2 ANQGSEA. The CDR3 is 13 residues long.

The chain uses TRBV20-1 and TRBJ2-2; 9 bases fit TRBD2. This CDR3 has 16 amino acids. With 0 bases clipped from V and 1 base from J, the junction kept 3 bases outside the gene matches. Germline lookup yields CDR1 DFQATT and CDR2 SNEGSKA (reference sequence). This CDR3 reads CSARDLSGGNTGELFF. Here the CDR3 DNA reads TGCAGTGCTAGAGATCTTAGCGGGGGGAACACCGGGGAGCTGTTTTTT.

The chain carries TRBV20-1 and TRBJ2-1; 12 nucleotides agree with TRBD2. Germline assignment: CDR1 DFQATT and CDR2 SNEGSKA (reference sequence). This CDR3 is built from 15 residues. Trimming at V came to 5 bases and at J to 2 bases, leaving 4 bases not matched to a gene. CDR3 sequence: CSAAPSGRAYNEQFF. In DNA, the CDR3 is TGCAGTGCTGCACCTAGCGGGAGGGCCTACAATGAGCAGTTCTTC.

The chain employs TRBV9 and TRBJ2-5, with 9 bases matching TRBD2. The CDR3 is 17 amino acids. CDR1 is SGDLS, CDR2 YYNGEE, per germline. The V gene end was trimmed by 3 bases and the J gene end by 2 bases; junction bases not matched to a gene: 11. The CDR3 nucleotides read TGTGCCAGCAGCGAGGGTGGCCTAGCGGGGACGCAAGAGACCCAGTACTTC. Translation: CASSEGGLAGTQETQYF. Supplemented by reference TRBV9 and TRBJ2-5, the full variable domain reads DSGVTQTPKHLITATGQRVTLRCSPRSGDLSVYWYQQSLDQGLQFLIQYYNGEERAKGNILERFSAQQFPDLHSELNLSSLELGDSALYFCASSEGGLAGTQETQYFGPGTRLLVL.

This clonotype was seen repeatedly, ten times or more. This rearrangement joins TRBV24-1 to TRBJ2-7, with TRBD1 matching 8 bases. V gave up 7 bases and J gave up 5 bases; unmatched junction bases: 6. The germline CDR1 and CDR2 sequences are KGHDR and SFDVKD. CDR3 size: 13 residues. The CDR3 coding sequence is TGTGCCACCAGCGACAGGGGTCGCAACGAGCAGTACTTC. Its protein is CATSDRGRNEQYF.

The rearrangement uses TRBV2 and TRBJ1-6; D is perhaps TRBD1 (5 bases). V lost 9 bases, J lost 7 bases, and 13 bases lay in between. CDR3 length: 13 residues. Germline V gene lookup returns CDR1 SNHLY and CDR2 FYNNEI. The CDR3 sequence is CARRGTANSPLHF. For the CDR3, the DNA is TGTGCCAGAAGAGGGACGGCAAATTCACCCCTCCACTTT.

This clonotype was detected ten times or more. The chain couples TRBV19 to TRBJ1-2; D unresolved. V lost 3 bases, J lost 4 bases, and 12 bases lay in between. This CDR3 region has 14 residues. CDR1 is LNHDA, CDR2 SQIVND, per germline (reference sequence). The CDR3: CASSISPTTYGYTF. The DNA of the CDR3 is TGTGCCAGTAGTATCAGCCCGACCACCTATGGCTACACCTTC.

This clonotype occurred many times. The rearrangement links TRBV19 to TRBJ2-2; 9 nucleotides agree with TRBD2. CDR1 and CDR2 (germline): LNHDA, SQIVND (reference sequence). The V gene end was trimmed by 10 bases and the J gene end by 6 bases; junction bases not matched to a gene: 12. The CDR3 extends over 15 amino acids. CDR3 sequence: CATRELAGWSGELFF. The CDR3 coding sequence is TGTGCCACCCGGGAACTAGCGGGTTGGTCCGGGGAGCTGTTTTTT.

This clonotype has a count of ten or more. This CDR3 reads CSATGQGAVSPLHF. As DNA, the CDR3 is TGCAGTGCCACAGGACAGGGGGCTGTGTCACCCCTCCACTTT. The chain combines TRBV20-1 with TRBJ1-6; the match to TRBD1 covers 11 bases. This CDR3 contains 14 residues. The V segment lost 6 bases and the J segment 10 bases; nucleotides outside the gene matches: 8. Looked up from germline, CDR1 is DFQATT and CDR2 is SNEGSKA (reference sequence).

The chain couples TRBV20-1 to TRBJ2-5; 13 nucleotides agree with TRBD2. In germline, CDR1 is DFQATT, CDR2 SNEGSKA (reference sequence). CDR3 length: 16 residues. V shed 1 base, J shed 1 base, and the junction held 3 bases outside the gene matches. The CDR3 spells CSARGTSGGPQETQYF. For the CDR3, the DNA is TGCAGTGCTAGAGGGACTAGCGGGGGCCCCCAAGAGACCCAGTACTTC.

This clonotype was counted many times. The V and J genes are TRBV10-3 and TRBJ1-4; D unresolved. CDR1 ENHRY and CDR2 SYGVKD come from the germline V gene. The CDR3 runs to 15 residues. Trimming removed 0 bases from V and 4 bases from J, with 9 bases in between. CDR3 protein: CAISESAGYNEKLFF. CDR3 coding DNA: TGTGCCATCAGTGAGTCGGCGGGGTATAATGAAAAACTGTTTTTT.

Many counts were recorded for this clonotype. The J gene is TRBJ1-1, the V gene TRBV29-1, with a possible D match to TRBD1 (5 bases). Trimming cost V 4 bases and J 0 bases, with 12 bases left between them. The CDR3 extends over 14 amino acids. Per the germline V gene, CDR1 is SQVTM and CDR2 is ANQGSEA. The CDR3 DNA follows: TGCAGCGTTGCACGGGGGGGAATGAACACTGAAGCTTTCTTT. Residues: CSVARGGMNTEAFF.

This clonotype was detected ten times or more. The CDR3 region has the DNA TGCAGCGTTGAACTTGGACATCTCACCGGGGAGCTGTTTTTT. It translates to CSVELGHLTGELFF. J is TRBJ2-2 and V is TRBV29-1, with D possibly matching TRBD1 (5 bases). The CDR3 contains 14 residues. The germline V gene has CDR1 SQVTM and CDR2 ANQGSEA. Deletions cut 2 bases from V and 4 bases from J, with 11 bases between.

A word on this clonotype: A junction end diverges from the germline sequence, so it may reflect a read error. The chain employs TRBV7-9 and TRBJ2-7, with D maybe TRBD2 (6 bases). The V gene's germline CDR1 is SEHNR and CDR2 FQNEAQ (reference sequence). The CDR3 covers 16 residues. The CDR3 protein is CASSSRRGLQTGELYF. The CDR3 coding sequence is TGTGCCAGCAGCTCGAGACGGGGACTCCAAACCGGGGAGCTGTACTTC.

Many counts were recorded for this clonotype. The chain links TRBV20-1 to TRBJ1-2; D may be TRBD1 (5 bases). The CDR3 is 15 residues long. Germline V lookup: CDR1 DFQATT, CDR2 SNEGSKA (reference sequence). Trimming cost V 6 bases and J 4 bases, with 21 bases left between them. CDR3 amino acids: CSARVVTGPSYGYTF. DNA of the CDR3: TGCAGTGCCAGGGTGGTAACGGGACCAAGCTATGGCTACACCTTC.

This chain uses TRBV7-2 with TRBJ2-7; D is unclear. V lost 2 bases, J lost 7 bases, and 12 bases lay in between. This CDR3 spans 13 amino acids. CDR1 is SGHTA and CDR2 is FQGNSA in the germline V gene. The CDR3 spells CASSLSPLGEQYF. The CDR3 region has the DNA TGTGCCAGCAGCTTAAGTCCCCTGGGGGAGCAGTACTTC.

This chain links TRBV19 with TRBJ1-1, with D uncertain. The CDR3 is 12 amino acids. Per germline, CDR1 LNHDA and CDR2 SQIVND (reference sequence). With 6 bases removed from V and 12 bases from J, the gap between germline ends came to 17 bases. As DNA, the CDR3 is TGTGCCAGTAGATCCTGGACGTGGGGAACTTTCTTT. It specifies CASRSWTWGTFF.

About this clonotype: Here the CDR3 omits its conserved ending phenylalanine or tryptophan, so a read error is the likely source. The chain joins TRBV4-2 to TRBJ2-7, with D uncertain. Germline CDR1 and CDR2: LGHNA and YNFKEQ. Trimming left V 0 bases short and J 8 bases short, with 8 bases between. The CDR3 consists of 12 residues. The CDR3, as DNA: TGTGCCAGCAGCCAAGACACAGCCCAGCAGTACCTC. Translating it yields CASSQDTAQQYL.

This clonotype was observed at least ten times. The V and J genes are TRBV29-1 and TRBJ2-5; the match to TRBD2 covers 9 bases. V dropped 7 bases and J dropped 5; count of bases not matched to a gene: 5. Per germline, CDR1 SQVTM and CDR2 ANQGSEA. This CDR3 is built from 12 residues. The CDR3 protein is CSANSGSETQYF. CDR3 coding DNA: TGCAGCGCCAATAGCGGGAGTGAGACCCAGTACTTC.

This clonotype came up many times. The chain employs TRBV20-1 and TRBJ1-6; D ambiguous. Germline CDR1 and CDR2: DFQATT and SNEGSKA (reference sequence). The length of the CDR3 is 16 residues. The V gene lost 1 base and the J gene lost 9 bases, with 19 bases spanning the gap. The CDR3 coding sequence is TGCAGTGCTAGAGTTTTAACGGCATCTCCATTTTCACCCCTCCACTTT. Protein sequence: CSARVLTASPFSPLHF.

The table lists this clonotype with many counts. The chain joins TRBV19 to TRBJ1-2, with TRBD1 as a possible D gene (6 bases). There are 15 residues in the CDR3. Germline assignment: CDR1 LNHDA and CDR2 SQIVND (reference sequence). V lost 7 bases to trimming and J lost 1 base, with 16 bases between them. The chain's CDR3 is CASKPSGAVNYGYTF. DNA of the CDR3: TGTGCCAGTAAGCCTTCAGGGGCCGTTAACTATGGCTACACCTTC.

J is TRBJ1-6 and V is TRBV4-2; maybe TRBD1 (5 bases). CDR3 size: 16 residues. Trimming removed 2 bases from V and 7 bases from J, with 15 bases in between. From germline, CDR1 is LGHNA and CDR2 YNFKEQ. In DNA, the CDR3 is TGTGCCAGCAGCCAATCGATCGGGGGATCGAATTCACCCCTCCACTTT. This translates into CASSQSIGGSNSPLHF.

This CDR3 reads CASSFSPLQETQYF. DNA of the CDR3: TGTGCCAGCAGTTTCTCCCCTTTACAAGAGACCCAGTACTTC. The chain couples TRBV25-1 to TRBJ2-5; no firm D call. There are 14 residues in the CDR3. Germline V gene data show CDR1 as MGHDK and CDR2 as SYGVNS. V was cut by 5 bases and J by 2 bases, with 12 bases left in between.